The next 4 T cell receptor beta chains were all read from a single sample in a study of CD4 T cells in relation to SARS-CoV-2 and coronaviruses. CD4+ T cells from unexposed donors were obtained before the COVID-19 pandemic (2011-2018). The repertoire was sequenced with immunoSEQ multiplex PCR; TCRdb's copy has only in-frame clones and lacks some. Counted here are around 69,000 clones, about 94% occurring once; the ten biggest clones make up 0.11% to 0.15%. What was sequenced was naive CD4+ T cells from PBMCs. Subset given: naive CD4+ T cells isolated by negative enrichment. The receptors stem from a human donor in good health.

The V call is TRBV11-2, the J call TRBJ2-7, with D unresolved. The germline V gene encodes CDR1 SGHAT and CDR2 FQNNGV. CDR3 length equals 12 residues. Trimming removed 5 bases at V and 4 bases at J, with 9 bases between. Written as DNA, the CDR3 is TGTGCCAGCAGCCCCATTAGTTACGAGCAGTACTTC. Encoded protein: CASSPISYEQYF.

CDR3 DNA: TGTGCCACCAGCAGAGGTGACAGCTATAATTCACCCCTCCACTTT. Translating it yields CATSRGDSYNSPLHF. The chain has TRBV15 and TRBJ1-6; the D gene is possibly TRBD1 (5 bases). The V and J ends lost 1 base and 3 bases respectively, with 7 bases between them. Germline assignment: CDR1 LNHNV and CDR2 YYDKDF (reference sequence). The CDR3 has 15 amino acids.

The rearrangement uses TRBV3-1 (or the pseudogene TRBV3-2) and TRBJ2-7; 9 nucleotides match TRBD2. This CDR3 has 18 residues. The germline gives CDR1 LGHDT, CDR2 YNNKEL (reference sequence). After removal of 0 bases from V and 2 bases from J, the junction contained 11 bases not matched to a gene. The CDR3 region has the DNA TGTGCCAGCAGCCAAGATATAGGGCTAGCGGGAAGAGCCTACGAGCAGTACTTC. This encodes CASSQDIGLAGRAYEQYF.

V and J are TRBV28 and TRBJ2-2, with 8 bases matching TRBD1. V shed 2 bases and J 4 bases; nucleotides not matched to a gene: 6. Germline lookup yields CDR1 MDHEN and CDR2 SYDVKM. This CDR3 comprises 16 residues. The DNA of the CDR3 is TGTGCCAGCAGTTTAGTGGCAGGGGGCTTCACCGGGGAGCTGTTTTTT. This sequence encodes CASSLVAGGFTGELFF.